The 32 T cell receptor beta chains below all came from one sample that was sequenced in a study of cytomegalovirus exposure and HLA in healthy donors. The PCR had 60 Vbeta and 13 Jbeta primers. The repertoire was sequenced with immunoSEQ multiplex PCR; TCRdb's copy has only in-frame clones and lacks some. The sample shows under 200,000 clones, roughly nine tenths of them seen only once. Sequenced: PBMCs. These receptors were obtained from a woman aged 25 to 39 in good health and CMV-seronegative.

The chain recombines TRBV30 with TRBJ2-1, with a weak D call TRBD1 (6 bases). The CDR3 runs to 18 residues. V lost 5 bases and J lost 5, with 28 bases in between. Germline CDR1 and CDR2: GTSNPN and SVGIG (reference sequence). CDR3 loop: CAWGGLNGVSATHNEQFF. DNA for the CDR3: TGTGCCTGGGGGGGCCTTAACGGGGTTAGCGCAACTCACAATGAGCAGTTCTTC.

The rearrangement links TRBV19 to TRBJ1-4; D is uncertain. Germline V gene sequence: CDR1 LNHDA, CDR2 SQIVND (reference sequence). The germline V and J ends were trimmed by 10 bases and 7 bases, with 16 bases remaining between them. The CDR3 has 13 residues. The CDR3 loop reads CATRAGIGEKLFF. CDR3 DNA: TGTGCCACCCGAGCGGGGATCGGTGAAAAACTGTTTTTT. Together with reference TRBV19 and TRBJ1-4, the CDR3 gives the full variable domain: DGGITQSPKYLFRKEGQNVTLSCEQNLNHDAMYWYRQDPGQGLRLIYYSQIVNDFQKGDIAEGYSVSREKKESFPLTVTSAQKNPTAFYLCATRAGIGEKLFFGSGTQLSVL.

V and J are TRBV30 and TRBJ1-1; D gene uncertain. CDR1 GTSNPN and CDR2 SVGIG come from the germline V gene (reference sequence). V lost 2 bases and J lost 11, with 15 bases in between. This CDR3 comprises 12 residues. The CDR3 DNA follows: TGTGCCTGGAGTCCCGGGTCGGCGGGCGCTTTCTTT. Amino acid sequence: CAWSPGSAGAFF. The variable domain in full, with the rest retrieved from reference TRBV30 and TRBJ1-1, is SQTIHQWPATLVQPVGSPLSLECTVEGTSNPNLYWYRQAAGRGLQLLFYSVGIGQISSEVPQNLSASRPQDRQFILSSKKLLLSDSGFYLCAWSPGSAGAFFGQGTRLTVV.

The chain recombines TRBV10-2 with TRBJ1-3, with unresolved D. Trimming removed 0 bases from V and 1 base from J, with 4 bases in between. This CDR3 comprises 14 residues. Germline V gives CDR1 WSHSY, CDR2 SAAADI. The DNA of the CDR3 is TGCGCCAGCAGTGAGTCGCGGTCTGGAAACACCATATATTTT. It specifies CASSESRSGNTIYF.

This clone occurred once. CDR3 loop: CASSSRTFQETQYF. CDR3 nucleotide sequence: TGTGCCAGCAGCTCACGGACTTTCCAAGAGACCCAGTACTTC. The V gene is TRBV7-7, the J gene TRBJ2-5; D possibly corresponds to TRBD2 (5 bases). Germline lookup yields CDR1 SSHAT and CDR2 FNYEAQ (reference sequence). Trimming stripped 4 bases from V and 1 base from J, with 10 bases between. The CDR3 contains 14 residues.

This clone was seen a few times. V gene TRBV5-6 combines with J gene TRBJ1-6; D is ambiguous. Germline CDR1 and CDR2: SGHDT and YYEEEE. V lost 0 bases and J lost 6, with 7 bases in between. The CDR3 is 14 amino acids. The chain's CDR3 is CASSLAGLNSPLHF. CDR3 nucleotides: TGTGCCAGCAGCTTGGCAGGCCTTAATTCACCCCTCCACTTT.

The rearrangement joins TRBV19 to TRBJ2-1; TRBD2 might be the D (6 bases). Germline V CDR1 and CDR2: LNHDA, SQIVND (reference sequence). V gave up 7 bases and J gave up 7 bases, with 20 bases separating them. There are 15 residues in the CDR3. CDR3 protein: CASTPTWTNRNEQFF. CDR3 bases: TGTGCCAGTACCCCAACCTGGACTAATAGGAATGAGCAGTTCTTC.

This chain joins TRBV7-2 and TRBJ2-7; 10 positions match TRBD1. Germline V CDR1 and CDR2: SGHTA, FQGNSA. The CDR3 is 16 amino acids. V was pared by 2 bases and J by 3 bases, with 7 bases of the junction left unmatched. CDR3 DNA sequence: TGTGCCAGCAGCTTACTATCAGGGACAGGGGACTACGAGCAGTACTTC. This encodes CASSLLSGTGDYEQYF.

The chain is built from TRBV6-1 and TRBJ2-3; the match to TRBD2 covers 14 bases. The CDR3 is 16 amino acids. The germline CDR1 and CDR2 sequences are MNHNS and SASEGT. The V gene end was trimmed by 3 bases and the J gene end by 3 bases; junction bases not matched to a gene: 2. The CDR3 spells CASSERLAGGTDTQYF. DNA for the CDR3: TGTGCCAGCAGTGAGCGACTAGCGGGAGGGACAGATACGCAGTATTTT.

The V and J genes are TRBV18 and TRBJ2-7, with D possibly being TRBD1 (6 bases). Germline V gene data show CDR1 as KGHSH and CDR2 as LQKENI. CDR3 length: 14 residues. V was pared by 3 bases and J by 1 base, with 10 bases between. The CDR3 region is CASSPRTVSYEQYF. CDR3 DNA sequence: TGTGCCAGCTCACCTCGGACAGTGTCCTACGAGCAGTACTTC.

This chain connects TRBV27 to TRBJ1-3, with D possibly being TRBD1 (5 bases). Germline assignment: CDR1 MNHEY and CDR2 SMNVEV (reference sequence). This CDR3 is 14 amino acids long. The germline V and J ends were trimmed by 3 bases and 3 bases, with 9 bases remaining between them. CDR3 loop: CASSFRGNGNTIYF. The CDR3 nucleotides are TGTGCCAGCAGTTTTAGGGGTAATGGAAACACCATATATTTT.

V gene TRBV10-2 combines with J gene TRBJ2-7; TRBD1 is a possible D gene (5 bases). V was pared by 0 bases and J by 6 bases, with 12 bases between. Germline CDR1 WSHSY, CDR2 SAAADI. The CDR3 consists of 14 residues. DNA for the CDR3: TGCGCCAGCAGTGAGTCCCGCAGGGCTACCGAGCAGTACTTC. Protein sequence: CASSESRRATEQYF.

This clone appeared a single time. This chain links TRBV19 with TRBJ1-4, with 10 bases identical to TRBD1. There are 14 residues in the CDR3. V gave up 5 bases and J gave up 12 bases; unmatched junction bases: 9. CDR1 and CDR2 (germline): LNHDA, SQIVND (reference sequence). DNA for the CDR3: TGTGCCAGTAGTCCCATCCGGACAGGGGGGGAACTGTTTTTT. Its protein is CASSPIRTGGELFF.

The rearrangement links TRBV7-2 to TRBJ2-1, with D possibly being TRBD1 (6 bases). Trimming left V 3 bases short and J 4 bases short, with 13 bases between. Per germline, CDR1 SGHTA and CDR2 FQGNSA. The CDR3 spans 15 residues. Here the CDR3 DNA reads TGTGCCAGCAGCTTCGCCGGACAGAGATACAATGAGCAGTTCTTC. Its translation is CASSFAGQRYNEQFF.

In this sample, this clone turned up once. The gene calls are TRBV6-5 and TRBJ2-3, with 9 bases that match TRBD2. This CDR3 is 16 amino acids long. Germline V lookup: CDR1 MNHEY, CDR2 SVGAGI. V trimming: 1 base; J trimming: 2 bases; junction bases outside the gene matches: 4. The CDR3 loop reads CASSYWLAGPTDTQYF. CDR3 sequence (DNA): TGTGCCAGCAGTTACTGGCTAGCGGGGCCCACAGATACGCAGTATTTT.

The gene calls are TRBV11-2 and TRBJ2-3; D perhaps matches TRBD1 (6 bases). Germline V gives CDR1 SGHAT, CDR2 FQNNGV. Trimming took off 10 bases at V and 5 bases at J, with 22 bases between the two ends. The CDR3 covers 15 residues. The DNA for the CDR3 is TGTGCCACCTCCCCTGGGGGCCGAGGGGGAGATACGCAGTATTTT. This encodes CATSPGGRGGDTQYF. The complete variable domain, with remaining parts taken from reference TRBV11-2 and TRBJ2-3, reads EAGVAQSPRYKIIEKRQSVAFWCNPISGHATLYWYQQILGQGPKLLIQFQNNGVVDDSQLPKDRFSAERLKGVDSTLKIQPAKLEDSAVYLCATSPGGRGGDTQYFGPGTRLTVL.

CDR3 sequence reads: CASSIAGLAWGETQYF. The CDR3 bases are TGTGCCAGTAGTATAGCGGGACTAGCGTGGGGAGAGACCCAGTACTTC. The gene calls are TRBV19 and TRBJ2-5; 10 bases align to TRBD2. Germline trimming cut 1 base from V and 4 bases from J; bases unmatched to any gene: 6. The CDR3 is 16 residues long. Germline-derived CDR1 and CDR2 are LNHDA and SQIVND (reference sequence). Looking up the rest from reference TRBV19 and TRBJ2-5 gives the full variable domain: DGGITQSPKYLFRKEGQNVTLSCEQNLNHDAMYWYRQDPGQGLRLIYYSQIVNDFQKGDIAEGYSVSREKKESFPLTVTSAQKNPTAFYLCASSIAGLAWGETQYFGPGTRLLVL.

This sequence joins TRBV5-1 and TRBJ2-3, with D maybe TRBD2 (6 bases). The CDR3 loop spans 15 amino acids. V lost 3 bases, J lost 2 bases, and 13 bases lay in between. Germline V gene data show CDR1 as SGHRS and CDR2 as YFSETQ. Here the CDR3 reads CASSSGTHNTDTQYF. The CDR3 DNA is TGCGCCAGCAGCTCCGGGACTCACAACACAGATACGCAGTATTTT.

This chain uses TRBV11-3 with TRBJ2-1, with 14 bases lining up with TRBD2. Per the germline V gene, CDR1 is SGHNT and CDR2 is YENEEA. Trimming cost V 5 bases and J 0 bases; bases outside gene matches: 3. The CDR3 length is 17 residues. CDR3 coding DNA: TGTGCCAGCAGCCCCGGACTAGCGGGGGGCTCCTACAATGAGCAGTTCTTC. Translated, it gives CASSPGLAGGSYNEQFF.

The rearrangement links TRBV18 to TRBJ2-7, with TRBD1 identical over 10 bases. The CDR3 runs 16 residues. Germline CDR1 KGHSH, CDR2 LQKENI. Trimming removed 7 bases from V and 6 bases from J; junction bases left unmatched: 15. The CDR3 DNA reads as TGTGCCAGCTTTCCAGACAGGGGGCCGGAGGCGGGCGAGCAGTACTTC. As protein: CASFPDRGPEAGEQYF.

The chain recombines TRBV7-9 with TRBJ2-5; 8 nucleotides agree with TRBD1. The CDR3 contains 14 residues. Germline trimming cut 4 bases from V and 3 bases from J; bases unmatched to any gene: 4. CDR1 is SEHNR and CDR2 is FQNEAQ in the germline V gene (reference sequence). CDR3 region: CASSWQGAKETQYF. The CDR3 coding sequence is TGTGCCAGCAGCTGGCAGGGGGCTAAAGAGACCCAGTACTTC. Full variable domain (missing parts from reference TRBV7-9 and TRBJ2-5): DTGVSQNPRHKITKRGQNVTFRCDPISEHNRLYWYRQTLGQGPEFLTYFQNEAQLEKSRLLSDRFSAERPKGSFSTLEIQRTEQGDSAMYLCASSWQGAKETQYFGPGTRLLVL.

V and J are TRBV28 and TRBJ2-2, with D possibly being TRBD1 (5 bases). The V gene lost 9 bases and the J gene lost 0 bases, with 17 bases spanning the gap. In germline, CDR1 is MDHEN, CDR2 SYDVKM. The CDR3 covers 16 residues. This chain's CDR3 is CASQGAGLANTGELFF. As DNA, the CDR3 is TGTGCCAGTCAGGGTGCAGGCCTAGCGAACACCGGGGAGCTGTTTTTT.

This chain's CDR3 is CSVDEGVGQYF. CDR3 in DNA: TGCAGCGTTGATGAAGGGGTTGGGCAGTACTTC. V gene TRBV29-1 combines with J gene TRBJ2-5; a weak D match, TRBD1 (5 bases). From germline, CDR1 is SQVTM and CDR2 ANQGSEA. V lost 3 bases, J lost 11 bases, and 13 bases lay in between. The CDR3 runs to 11 residues.

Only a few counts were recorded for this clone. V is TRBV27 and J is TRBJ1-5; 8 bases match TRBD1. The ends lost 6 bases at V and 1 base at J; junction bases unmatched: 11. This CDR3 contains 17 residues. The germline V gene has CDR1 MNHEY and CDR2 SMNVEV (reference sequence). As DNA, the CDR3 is TGTGCCAGCAGCCCGGACAGGGAGTTTCGCAGCAATCAGCCCCAGCATTTT. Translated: CASSPDREFRSNQPQHF.

CDR3 amino acids: CASSSGRQARGTQHF. The CDR3 DNA is TGTGCCAGCAGCTCGGGGCGACAGGCGCGAGGGACCCAGCATTTT. This rearrangement joins TRBV5-6 to TRBJ1-5, with D possibly matching TRBD1 (6 bases). Trimming stripped 3 bases from V and 11 bases from J, with 21 bases between. Germline-derived CDR1 and CDR2 are SGHDT and YYEEEE. The CDR3 sequence is 15 residues long.

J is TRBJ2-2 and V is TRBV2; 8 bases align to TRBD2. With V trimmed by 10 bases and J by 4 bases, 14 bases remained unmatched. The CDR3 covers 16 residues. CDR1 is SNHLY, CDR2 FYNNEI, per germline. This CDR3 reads CATTPPGGRLTGELFF. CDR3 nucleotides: TGTGCCACGACCCCGCCGGGGGGGAGACTCACCGGGGAGCTGTTTTTT.

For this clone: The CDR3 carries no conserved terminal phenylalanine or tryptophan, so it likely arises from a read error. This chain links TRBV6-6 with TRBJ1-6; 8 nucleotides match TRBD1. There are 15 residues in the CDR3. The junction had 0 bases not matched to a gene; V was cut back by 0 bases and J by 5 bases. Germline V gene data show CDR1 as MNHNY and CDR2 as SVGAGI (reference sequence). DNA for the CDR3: TGTGCCAGCAGTTACTCGACAGGGGATAATTCACCCCTCCACCTT. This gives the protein CASSYSTGDNSPLHL.

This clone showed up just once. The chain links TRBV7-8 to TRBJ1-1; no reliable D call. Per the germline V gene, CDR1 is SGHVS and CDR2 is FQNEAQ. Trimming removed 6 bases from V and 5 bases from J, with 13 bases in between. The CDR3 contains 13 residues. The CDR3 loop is CASSYAGVTEAFF. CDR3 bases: TGTGCCAGCAGTTACGCGGGTGTAACTGAAGCTTTCTTT.

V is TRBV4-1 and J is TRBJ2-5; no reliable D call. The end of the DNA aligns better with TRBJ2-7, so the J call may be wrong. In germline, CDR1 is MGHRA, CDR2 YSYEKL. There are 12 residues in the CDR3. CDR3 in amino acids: CASSQDYYEQYF. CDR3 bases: TGCGCCAGCAGCCAAGATTACTACGAGCAGTACTTC.

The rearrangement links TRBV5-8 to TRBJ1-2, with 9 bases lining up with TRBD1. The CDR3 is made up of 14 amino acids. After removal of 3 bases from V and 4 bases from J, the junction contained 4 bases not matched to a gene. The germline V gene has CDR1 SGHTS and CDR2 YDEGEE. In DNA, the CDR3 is TGTGCCAGCAGCTCGGGACAGGGAGCCTATGGCTACACCTTC. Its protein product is CASSSGQGAYGYTF.

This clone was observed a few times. CDR3 sequence reads: CASSQGGNTEAFF. CDR3 nucleotides: TGTGCCAGCAGCCAGGGGGGTAACACTGAAGCTTTCTTT. The rearrangement joins TRBV7-9 to TRBJ1-1; 7 nucleotides agree with TRBD1. V gave up 5 bases and J gave up 2 bases; unmatched junction bases: 2. Germline V lookup: CDR1 SEHNR, CDR2 FQNEAQ (reference sequence). This CDR3 is built from 13 residues.

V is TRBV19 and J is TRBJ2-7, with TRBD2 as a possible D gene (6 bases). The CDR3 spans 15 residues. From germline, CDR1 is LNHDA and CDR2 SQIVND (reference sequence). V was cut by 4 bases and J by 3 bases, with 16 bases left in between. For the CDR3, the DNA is TGTGCCAGTAGTAACCCCCCGGCGGGGCTCTACGAGCAGTACTTC. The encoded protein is CASSNPPAGLYEQYF.